This passage covers 3 T cell receptor beta chains from one sample sequenced in a study of T cell responses to AZD1222 COVID-19 vaccine. Clones were sequenced by immunoSEQ multiplex PCR, and TCRdb holds only the in-frame ones, with some missing. The data show 95,000 to 150,000 clones, with roughly nine tenths seen just once and approximately 1.5% held by the top ten. This sample comprised peripheral blood, obtained on day 0 of AZD1222 vaccination. Receptors were obtained from an adult in good health.

V usage is TRBV15 and J usage is TRBJ1-2, with TRBD1 matching over 8 bases. The CDR3 loop spans 15 amino acids. Germline lookup yields CDR1 LNHNV and CDR2 YYDKDF (reference sequence). Unmatched junction bases numbered 9, after V lost 4 bases and J lost 5 bases. CDR3 sequence reads: CATSIRTGNFYGYTF. The CDR3 DNA follows: TGTGCCACCAGCATAAGGACAGGGAATTTTTATGGCTACACCTTC.

V usage is TRBV27 and J usage is TRBJ2-2; D is perhaps TRBD1 or TRBD2 (6 bases each). Trimming pared 0 bases from V and 8 bases from J, leaving 13 bases between. Germline V gives CDR1 MNHEY, CDR2 SMNVEV (reference sequence). The CDR3 extends over 15 amino acids. This chain's CDR3 is CASSLSWGARGELFF. In DNA form, the CDR3 reads TGTGCCAGCAGTTTATCATGGGGGGCTAGAGGGGAGCTGTTTTTT.

The chain couples TRBV19 to TRBJ2-1; D remains unclear. Germline values: CDR1 LNHDA, CDR2 SQIVND (reference sequence). The CDR3 totals 16 residues. V was clipped by 0 bases and J by 0 bases, with 9 bases between them. The CDR3 spells CASSIDHGSSYNEQFF. In nucleotides, the CDR3 is TGTGCCAGTAGTATAGATCACGGCAGCTCCTACAATGAGCAGTTCTTC.